The 26 T cell receptor beta chains presented below share a single source sample, sequenced in a study of blood T cell repertoires in COVID-19. TCRdb's table, derived via immunoSEQ multiplex PCR, lists solely in-frame clones and lacks some. This table holds approximately 280,000 clones, 80% to 90% found once. The sample consisted of peripheral blood. The receptors originated from a woman aged 70-85 years with acute or convalescent COVID-19.

The J gene is TRBJ2-7, the V gene TRBV7-6; weak D call: TRBD2 (5 bases). V shed 6 bases and J shed 6 bases, with 15 bases lying between them. The germline V gene encodes CDR1 SGHVS and CDR2 FNYEAQ. This CDR3 is 13 amino acids long. For the CDR3, the DNA is TGTGCCAGCAGTCGAGGGCCCCAGGCCGAGCAGTACTTC. Translation: CASSRGPQAEQYF.

The V call is TRBV5-1, the J call TRBJ1-2; D remains ambiguous. Germline V gives CDR1 SGHRS, CDR2 YFSETQ. The CDR3 spans 13 residues. V was cut by 2 bases and J by 8 bases, with 13 bases left in between. The CDR3 is CASSFEDLGGYTF. The CDR3 coding sequence is TGCGCCAGCAGCTTCGAAGACCTCGGGGGCTACACCTTC.

The J gene is TRBJ1-3, the V gene TRBV10-3; D ambiguous. Germline V gives CDR1 ENHRY, CDR2 SYGVKD. V was trimmed by 2 bases and J by 10 bases, leaving 12 bases between them. The CDR3 loop spans 13 amino acids. The CDR3 coding sequence is TGTGCCATCAGTGAGAACTCTGCCGGGACCATATATTTT. Residues: CAISENSAGTIYF.

This clone was detected once. The chain is built from TRBV12-3 or TRBV12-4 and TRBJ1-1; D is unresolved. The V gene lost 6 bases and the J gene lost 7 bases, with 9 bases spanning the gap. This CDR3 comprises 11 residues. CDR3 residues: CASSLSNEAFF. In DNA form, the CDR3 reads TGTGCCAGCAGCCTCAGTAATGAAGCTTTCTTT.

The gene calls are TRBV5-4 and TRBJ2-7; 10 nucleotides line up with TRBD1. V lost 3 bases to trimming and J lost 1 base; unmatched junction nucleotides: 7. The CDR3 is made up of 16 amino acids. The germline V gene encodes CDR1 SGHNT and CDR2 YYREEE (reference sequence). The CDR3 loop reads CASSSRRTGGSYEQYF. CDR3 bases: TGTGCCAGCAGCTCGCGAAGGACAGGGGGGTCCTACGAGCAGTACTTC.

The table lists this clone with a few counts. V is TRBV10-3 and J is TRBJ1-5, with a tentative D call TRBD1 (5 bases). The length of the CDR3 is 17 residues. The germline V gene has CDR1 ENHRY and CDR2 SYGVKD. The germline V and J ends were trimmed by 0 bases and 2 bases, with 14 bases remaining between them. CDR3 sequence (DNA): TGTGCCATCAGTGAGTCGACGCAACCCAGGGGCAATCAGCCCCAGCATTTT. It encodes CAISESTQPRGNQPQHF.

This chain uses TRBV7-3 with TRBJ1-2; 10 nucleotides line up with TRBD1. V shed 4 bases and J 6 bases; nucleotides not matched to a gene: 8. The CDR3 runs to 15 residues. The germline V gene has CDR1 SGHTA and CDR2 FQGTGA. The CDR3 bases are TGTGCCAGCAGCTCGCAGACAGGGGGCTTCGATGGCTACACCTTC. Residues: CASSSQTGGFDGYTF.

This chain links TRBV30 with TRBJ2-3; 7 nucleotides agree with TRBD2. Trimming took 0 bases from V and 4 from J; bases not matched to a gene: 13. CDR1 GTSNPN and CDR2 SVGIG come from the germline V gene (reference sequence). The CDR3 spans 17 residues. The CDR3 DNA is TGTGCCTGGAGTGTAGGGATAGGGGCGGGGGTAGCAGATACGCAGTATTTT. Its translation is CAWSVGIGAGVADTQYF. Based on the CDR3 plus reference TRBV30 and TRBJ2-3, the full variable domain is SQTIHQWPATLVQPVGSPLSLECTVEGTSNPNLYWYRQAAGRGLQLLFYSVGIGQISSEVPQNLSASRPQDRQFILSSKKLLLSDSGFYLCAWSVGIGAGVADTQYFGPGTRLTVL.

The V gene is TRBV4-2, the J gene TRBJ1-1, with 7 bases aligning to TRBD1. With V trimmed by 0 bases and J by 7 bases, 5 bases remained unmatched. This CDR3 comprises 14 residues. Germline V gene lookup returns CDR1 LGHNA and CDR2 YNFKEQ. The CDR3 DNA reads TGTGCCAGCAGCCAAGATGACAGGGTTTTTGAAGCTTTCTTT. This encodes CASSQDDRVFEAFF.

The chain couples TRBV19 to TRBJ2-3, with D hard to call. Germline V lookup: CDR1 LNHDA, CDR2 SQIVND (reference sequence). The V gene lost 3 bases and the J gene lost 0 bases, with 7 bases spanning the gap. There are 14 residues in the CDR3. CDR3 sequence reads: CASSISRSTDTQYF. The CDR3 nucleotides are TGTGCCAGTAGTATCTCGAGGAGCACAGATACGCAGTATTTT.

The rearrangement joins TRBV6-5 to TRBJ2-7, with 7 bases lining up with TRBD2. J gave up 0 bases and V 2 bases, and 7 bases lay outside the gene matches. Germline V CDR1 and CDR2: MNHEY, SVGAGI. This CDR3 is built from 16 residues. CDR3 nucleotides: TGTGCCAGCAGTTACGCAGCCGGGAGGACCTCCTACGAGCAGTACTTC. Its translation: CASSYAAGRTSYEQYF.

The V call is TRBV4-2, the J call TRBJ2-1; TRBD2 agrees at 11 bases. This CDR3 region has 15 residues. The V segment lost 3 bases and the J segment 4 bases; nucleotides outside the gene matches: 2. Germline lookup yields CDR1 LGHNA and CDR2 YNFKEQ. CDR3 in DNA: TGTGCCAGCAGCCAGGGACTAGCGGTTTACAATGAGCAGTTCTTC. Protein product: CASSQGLAVYNEQFF.

The table lists this clone with a count of one. The V call is TRBV28, the J call TRBJ2-5; 10 bases line up with TRBD2. This CDR3 is 14 amino acids long. The V gene end was trimmed by 5 bases and the J gene end by 5 bases; junction bases not matched to a gene: 5. CDR1 MDHEN and CDR2 SYDVKM come from the germline V gene. The CDR3: CASSSGGAWETQYF. CDR3 nucleotide sequence: TGTGCCAGCAGTAGCGGGGGGGCTTGGGAGACCCAGTACTTC. Using reference TRBV28 and TRBJ2-5 for the parts outside the CDR3, the full variable domain is DVKVTQSSRYLVKRTGEKVFLECVQDMDHENMFWYRQDPGLGLRLIYFSYDVKMKEKGDIPEGYSVSREKKERFSLILESASTNQTSMYLCASSSGGAWETQYFGPGTRLLVL.

The chain joins TRBV5-1 to TRBJ2-1; TRBD1 is a possible D gene (6 bases). The CDR3 totals 15 residues. Trimming removed 0 bases from V and 5 bases from J, with 12 bases in between. CDR1 is SGHRS and CDR2 is YFSETQ in the germline V gene. The CDR3 protein is CASSLGQVAHNEQFF. In nucleotides, the CDR3 is TGCGCCAGCAGCTTGGGACAGGTAGCACACAATGAGCAGTTCTTC.

The chain uses TRBV5-1 and TRBJ2-1; D might be TRBD1 (6 bases). Trimming cost V 2 bases and J 6 bases, with 6 bases left between them. Per germline, CDR1 SGHRS and CDR2 YFSETQ. CDR3 length equals 12 residues. In nucleotides, the CDR3 is TGCGCCAGCAGCTTCAGGGGCAATGAGCAGTTCTTC. Amino acids: CASSFRGNEQFF.

The chain couples TRBV4-2 to TRBJ2-1, with 9 nucleotides matching TRBD1. The junction had 6 bases not matched to a gene; V was cut back by 0 bases and J by 3 bases. This CDR3 is 17 amino acids long. CDR1 is LGHNA, CDR2 YNFKEQ, per germline. Here the CDR3 reads CASSQDQGQGRYNEQFF. The CDR3 DNA sequence: TGTGCCAGCAGCCAAGATCAGGGACAGGGACGCTACAATGAGCAGTTCTTC.

The V and J genes are TRBV7-8 and TRBJ2-3; no reliable D call. Germline V CDR1 and CDR2: SGHVS, FQNEAQ. Deletions cut 5 bases from V and 1 base from J, with 7 bases between. This CDR3 has 13 amino acids. The CDR3: CASSLQGTDTQYF. CDR3 nucleotide sequence: TGTGCCAGCAGCCTTCAGGGCACAGATACGCAGTATTTT.

The gene calls are TRBV15 and TRBJ2-2; D remains unclear. CDR3 size: 14 residues. The germline V and J ends were trimmed by 0 bases and 4 bases, with 6 bases remaining between them. CDR1 and CDR2 from the germline V gene are LNHNV and YYDKDF (reference sequence). The CDR3 sequence is CATSRDKSTGELFF. The DNA of the CDR3 is TGTGCCACCAGCAGAGATAAGAGCACCGGGGAGCTGTTTTTT.

This chain links TRBV6-5 with TRBJ2-7; 7 nucleotides line up with TRBD2. V lost 6 bases to trimming and J lost 4 bases; unmatched junction nucleotides: 9. Germline assignment: CDR1 MNHEY and CDR2 SVGAGI. The CDR3 has 14 residues. This chain's CDR3 is CASSLGRRGYEQYF. CDR3 DNA: TGTGCCAGCAGCTTGGGCAGGCGGGGGTACGAGCAGTACTTC.

The V call is TRBV5-1, the J call TRBJ2-2; TRBD1 might be the D (6 bases). Germline loops: CDR1 SGHRS, CDR2 YFSETQ. This CDR3 is 15 amino acids long. The V end was cut by 6 bases, the J end by 9 bases, with 21 bases between. The CDR3 DNA reads TGCGCCAGCAAGCAGGGGTCAACTGAGCTCCGGGAGCTGTTTTTT. The encoded protein is CASKQGSTELRELFF.

The chain links TRBV5-5 to TRBJ2-7; 10 bases line up with TRBD1. This CDR3 region has 15 residues. After removal of 3 bases from V and 4 bases from J, the junction contained 7 bases not matched to a gene. Germline V lookup: CDR1 SGHKS, CDR2 YYEKEE (reference sequence). The CDR3 sequence: CASSSAGQGRYEQYF. CDR3 nucleotide sequence: TGTGCCAGCAGCTCCGCGGGACAGGGGAGGTACGAGCAGTACTTC.

In regard to this clone: At one end, the junction sequence differs from germline, possibly due to a read error. The genes are TRBV6-2 or TRBV6-3 and TRBJ1-2, with 7 bases that match TRBD1. In germline, CDR1 is MNHEY, CDR2 SVGEGT. This CDR3 is built from 12 residues. The CDR3, as DNA: TGTGCCAGCAGTAGGGGGCCACAGTCTATCTCCTTC. Translated: CASSRGPQSISF.

This clone was counted a few times. This chain connects TRBV2 to TRBJ2-7, with D hard to call. This CDR3 region has 11 residues. CDR1 and CDR2 (germline): SNHLY, FYNNEI. The V gene lost 6 bases and the J gene lost 3 bases, with 6 bases spanning the gap. CDR3 residues: CASRTVYEQYF. The CDR3 nucleotides read TGTGCCAGCAGAACGGTCTACGAGCAGTACTTC.

This clone was recorded a few times. The chain is built from TRBV10-1 and TRBJ2-7; 7 bases map to TRBD1. With V trimmed by 4 bases and J by 7 bases, 7 bases remained unmatched. The CDR3 loop spans 13 amino acids. Germline V CDR1 and CDR2: WNHNN, SYGVQD (reference sequence). CDR3 protein: CASSGQGSREQYF. The CDR3 DNA reads TGCGCCAGCAGTGGACAGGGCTCGAGAGAGCAGTACTTC.

The chain combines TRBV12-3 or TRBV12-4 with TRBJ2-3; 8 bases align to TRBD2. The trim removed 11 bases at V and 7 bases at J, leaving 8 bases unmatched. The CDR3 extends over 12 amino acids. The DNA of the CDR3 is TGTGCCTCCGGGGGGGCCCGAAATACGCAGTATTTT. It yields the protein CASGGARNTQYF.

This clone was detected only once. The chain recombines TRBV24-1 with TRBJ2-3; D possibly corresponds to TRBD2 (5 bases). The CDR3 runs to 13 residues. Germline-derived CDR1 and CDR2 are KGHDR and SFDVKD. V gave up 10 bases and J gave up 0 bases, with 10 bases separating them. This CDR3 reads CATAGGSTDTQYF. The DNA for the CDR3 is TGTGCCACAGCCGGCGGGAGCACAGATACGCAGTATTTT.